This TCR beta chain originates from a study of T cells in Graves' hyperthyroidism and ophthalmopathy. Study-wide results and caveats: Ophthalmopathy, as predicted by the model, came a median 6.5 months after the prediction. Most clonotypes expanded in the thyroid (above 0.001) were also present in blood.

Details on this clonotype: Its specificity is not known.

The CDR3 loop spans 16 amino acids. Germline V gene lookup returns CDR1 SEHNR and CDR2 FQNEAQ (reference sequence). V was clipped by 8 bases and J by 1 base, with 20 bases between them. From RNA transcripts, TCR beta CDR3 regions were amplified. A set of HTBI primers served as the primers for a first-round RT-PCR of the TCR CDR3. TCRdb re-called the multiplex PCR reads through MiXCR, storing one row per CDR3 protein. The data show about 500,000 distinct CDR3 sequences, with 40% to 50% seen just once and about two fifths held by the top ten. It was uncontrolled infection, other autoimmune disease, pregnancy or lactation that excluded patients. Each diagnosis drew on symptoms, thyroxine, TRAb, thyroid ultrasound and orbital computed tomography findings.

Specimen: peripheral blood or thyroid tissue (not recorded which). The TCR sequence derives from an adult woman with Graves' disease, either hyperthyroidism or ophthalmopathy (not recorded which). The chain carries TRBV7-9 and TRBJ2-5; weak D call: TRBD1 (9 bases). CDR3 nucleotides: TGTGCCAGCTCAACACGGGGGGGACAGGGCCAAGAGACCCAGTACTTC. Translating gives CASSTRGGQGQETQYF.